This record looks at one T cell receptor (beta chain) sequence and its context. This record belongs to a study of blood T cells in healthy people across ages. The germline V and J ends were trimmed by 0 bases and 14 bases, with 17 bases remaining between them. This CDR3 comprises 14 residues. CDR1 DFQATT and CDR2 SNEGSKA come from the germline V gene (reference sequence). The authors ran a second PCR of 7 to 11 cycles using a sample-barcoded 5' primer and a J-beta primer mix. One entry per CDR3 protein results from TCRdb running MiXCR on the 5' RACE reads. The sample yields more than 650,000 distinct CDR3 sequences, about 55% seen once.

Sequencing was carried out using blood. The TCR was taken from a man at least 80 years old in good health. The chain is built from TRBV20-1 and TRBJ1-6; no clear D gene. The CDR3 DNA follows: TGCAGTGCTAGAGATAAGGACCAAAGCAACACCCTCCACTTT. It is translated as CSARDKDQSNTLHF.